The 2 T cell receptor beta chains listed next were all sequenced from one sample in a study of beta chain features in type 1 diabetes. The study reverse transcribed the entire isolated RNA, so it sequenced expressed TCRB transcripts. Sequencing used immunoSEQ multiplex PCR; TCRdb keeps in-frame clones, though not all of them. The repertoire includes about 180,000 clones, less than 15% of them detected once, and 0.62% sits in the top ten. The sequencing sample was made of central memory CD4+ T cells from blood. The source of these receptors is a woman aged 18-29 years in good health.

This clone turned up a few times. This chain joins TRBV10-3 and TRBJ2-1; D not certain. This CDR3 contains 12 residues. Per germline, CDR1 ENHRY and CDR2 SYGVKD. Trimming removed 3 bases at V and 6 bases at J, with 6 bases between. CDR3 amino acids: CAISDSFNEQFF. The CDR3 DNA reads as TGTGCCATCAGTGACTCGTTCAATGAGCAGTTCTTC.

The table lists this clone with a few counts. The chain is built from TRBV6-5 and TRBJ2-2; no firm D call. This CDR3 has 12 residues. Germline V gives CDR1 MNHEY, CDR2 SVGAGI. The V end was cut by 7 bases, the J end by 1 base, with 4 bases between. The CDR3 DNA reads TGTGCCAGCAACAGGAACACCGGGGAGCTGTTTTTT. It yields the protein CASNRNTGELFF.